Sequencing of this TCR beta chain was carried out in a study of blood T cell repertoires in COVID-19. For the study at large: Samples of COVID-19 (acute and convalescent) were obtained from the United States, Italy and Spain. Sample material is recorded as cDNA or gDNA derived from T cells, B-cell-depleted T cells, or PBMCs.

Germline loops: CDR1 LNHNV, CDR2 YYDKDF (reference sequence). V lost 3 bases and J lost 3; bases outside the gene matches: 10. The CDR3 spans 16 residues. This clone was recorded a few times. As processed by the authors: It was from reference gene primer amplification that nucleated cell counts were estimated. The assay was immunoSEQ multiplex PCR, and TCRdb's table has in-frame clones only and misses some. That table supplies the V and J calls and clone size; D and trimming were determined from the DNA. This sample has hundreds of thousands of clones; approximately 85% occur once, and the top ten carry 5% to 6.5%.

The rearrangement uses TRBV15 and TRBJ1-2; 7 bases agree with TRBD1. This receptor was taken from a man aged 50 to 59 with active or convalescent COVID-19. What was sequenced was peripheral blood. CDR3 region: CATSRNRGDFDYGYTF. In DNA form, the CDR3 reads TGTGCCACCAGCAGGAACAGGGGCGATTTTGACTATGGCTACACCTTC.